The present T cell receptor beta chain was sequenced within a study of blood T cell repertoires in COVID-19. Turning to the study itself: Sites across the United States, Italy and Spain contributed samples from acute and convalescent COVID-19.

Measured with immunoSEQ multiplex PCR; TCRdb has only the in-frame clones, and not every one. The table has about 67,000 clones, approximately 87% seen once. Trimming stripped 0 bases from V and 0 bases from J, with 12 bases between. Per germline, CDR1 SGHRS and CDR2 YFSETQ. This CDR3 has 16 residues. The sequence derives from a man in his forties or fifties with active COVID-19. The sample taken for sequencing was peripheral blood. This chain connects TRBV5-1 to TRBJ1-1; possible D gene TRBD1, 5 bases. DNA for the CDR3: TGCGCCAGCAGCTTGGAAAGGGGCAGGATGAACACTGAAGCTTTCTTT. It translates to CASSLERGRMNTEAFF. The variable domain in full, completed from reference TRBV5-1 and TRBJ1-1, reads KAGVTQTPRYLIKTRGQQVTLSCSPISGHRSVSWYQQTPGQGLQFLFEYFSETQRNKGNFPGRFSGRQFSNSRSEMNVSTLELGDSALYLCASSLERGRMNTEAFFGQGTRLTVV.